Given below is one TCR beta chain in context. Its antigen remains undetermined. Base qualities were left out, and no much larger clone turns up one base away. TCRbeta CDR3 regions were amplified from genomic DNA by means of the immunoSEQ Assay, a bias-controlled multiplex PCR. As for the original processing: The number of nucleated cells in each sample was estimated from the amplification of reference gene primers within the assay. To quantify the absolute abundance of each unique TCRbeta CDR3 rearrangement, sequence reads were collapsed and filtered. For each sample, productive Simpson clonality was calculated as the square root of Simpson's diversity index over productive rearrangements. The clones in this table, taken by TCRdb from immuneACCESS, are in-frame only. Not every clone is retained; where verified, under half of the shortfall comes from an unresolved V gene, and the cause of the rest is unknown. V and J calls and clone size come straight from that table; D and trimming were deduced from the DNA. Counted in this sample were about 200,000 clones; approximately 84% of them appeared once. In total, the top ten clones hold 15% of the sample.

Between the V and J ends, shortened by 4 bases and 0 bases respectively, the junction contains 7 bases. The germline V gene (reference sequence) specifies SGHKS as CDR1 and YYEKEE as CDR2. There are 13 amino acids in the CDR3, from cysteine to phenylalanine inclusive. Left in the record is the CDR3 DNA by itself, 39 bases read in frame from the first base. In the prospective study, participants were roughly 18 to 100 years old, resided in about two dozen geographic areas of the United States, and were enrolled through a virtual design. Cohort assignment in the prospective study relied on participant-reported clinical history from a screening survey and a study questionnaire. For ImmuneRACE Cohort 3, a participant was defined as recovered based on two consecutive negative NP/OP PCR tests, clearance by a healthcare professional, or resolution of symptoms. Mobile phlebotomists in the prospective study collected whole blood, serum and a nasopharyngeal or oropharyngeal swab from every participant. Participants in the prospective study had the option to provide additional blood draws and questionnaires over a roughly two-month period. Prospective study blood samples were shipped either frozen or at room temperature before DNA extraction.

This specimen comes from a study of blood T cell repertoires in COVID-19 (dated by TCRdb to the early 2020s). Notes on the research overall: The collaborator samples originated in the United States, Italy and Spain and spanned the acute and convalescent phases of COVID-19. The prospective study material was composed of cDNA or gDNA derived from T cells, B-cell-depleted T cells, or PBMCs. Subjects who had been exposed to COVID-19, were actively infected with it, or had recovered from it provided the deeply sampled blood TCRbeta repertoires that made up the dataset. The repertoires were released in a freely available public database meant as a resource for research on the immune response to SARS-CoV-2. Samples were obtained from the ongoing ImmuneRACE study (first 160 participants) and from 1,254 subjects provided by 6 global collaborators. A de-identified subject ID, COVID-19 status, age in years and sex were almost always included in the sample metadata. HLA class I and class II types, where available, came from metadata supplied by the sample provider rather than from assay-based typing.

Broad study findings and their caveats: How much clinical and demographic metadata was included differed by source and by participant, and the metadata was provided uncurated.

Material: PBMCs or T cells enriched from blood (not recorded which). The receptor chain draws on TRBV5-5 and TRBJ1-1; no D gene call is confident. The TCR was taken from a middle-aged man who had recovered from COVID-19. The CDR3 region has the sequence CASSLNMNTEAFF. The DNA is TGTGCCAGCAGCCTCAACATGAACACTGAAGCTTTCTTT.